The clone carrying this T cell receptor (beta chain) appeared many times. Its antigen remains unidentified. This sample is drawn from a study of T cell repertoires in cytomegalovirus infection. Study-wide context: Signatures in public TCR beta sequences pointed to both CMV infection and matching HLA type.

Germline V gene sequence: CDR1 LNHDA, CDR2 SQIVND (reference sequence). Germline trimming cut 5 bases from V and 13 bases from J; bases unmatched to any gene: 10. This CDR3 comprises 12 residues. Regarding the study as a whole: HLA-C-restricted CMV-specific TCR beta clonotypes prevailed in the ex vivo response. Cumulative frequency of public TCR beta families picked out carriers of CMV plus the relevant HLA.

TCRdb itself ran the reads through MiXCR, one entry per CDR3 protein. The sample has about 460,000 distinct CDR3 sequences; 11% are singletons. This chain links TRBV19 with TRBJ2-7; TRBD1 matches 8 bases. The sequence was collected from a human donor in good health (CMV status not recorded). Some clones in this sample may be carry-over from other donors' samples. Sequenced material: PBMCs. The CDR3 nucleotides read TGTGCCAGTAGTCCAGGAACGGGACAGGTTTACTTC. The encoded protein is CASSPGTGQVYF.